This paragraph covers one TCR beta chain sequence. The antigen is undetermined. The data derive from a study of CD8 T cells in ankylosing spondylitis. General study findings and limits: Earlier reports found some motif variants in synovial fluid and blood in reactive arthritis. Typical of ankylosing spondylitis blood, it appeared, was a TCR beta motif of eight highly homologous variants.

Making use of molecular barcodes, quantitative 5'-RACE generated TCR beta libraries. One entry per CDR3 protein, called by TCRdb with MiXCR from the 5' RACE reads. Seen here are around 430,000 distinct CDR3 sequences, 17% observed once, and the top ten hold 0.95% to 1.1%. V lost 7 bases to trimming and J lost 5 bases; unmatched junction nucleotides: 9. The CDR3 is 14 amino acids. CDR1 is DFQATT and CDR2 is SNEGSKA in the germline V gene (reference sequence). The TCR was taken from a male donor with ankylosing spondylitis. Sequencing was performed on blood, either unsorted or a sorted T cell fraction (not recorded which). This sequence joins TRBV20-1 and TRBJ2-5; TRBD2 agrees at 11 bases. Here the CDR3 reads CSGVLAGGLETQYF. CDR3 bases: TGCAGTGGGGTCTTAGCGGGGGGGCTGGAGACCCAGTACTTC.